The 16 T cell receptor beta chains given below trace back to one sample, sequenced in a study of blood T cell repertoires in COVID-19. Assay used: immunoSEQ multiplex PCR; TCRdb lists only in-frame clones, some missing. The sample carries over 200,000 clones, approximately 83% recorded once. Source material: peripheral blood. All receptors derive from a woman aged 25 to 39 who had recovered from COVID-19.

The CDR3 DNA follows: TGTGCCAGTAGTCCCCGGGACAGGGGTTCGGAGACCCAGTACTTC. It codes for CASSPRDRGSETQYF. V and J are TRBV19 and TRBJ2-5; 10 nucleotides align to TRBD1. Germline CDR1 and CDR2: LNHDA and SQIVND (reference sequence). CDR3 length: 15 amino acids. After removal of 5 bases from V and 5 bases from J, the junction contained 8 bases not matched to a gene.

Only a few counts were recorded for this clone. The chain couples TRBV7-9 to TRBJ2-5; 8 positions match TRBD2. This CDR3 contains 15 residues. The junction had 6 bases not matched to a gene; V was cut back by 1 base and J by 5 bases. Germline CDR1 is SEHNR and CDR2 is FQNEAQ (reference sequence). As DNA, the CDR3 is TGTGCCAGCAGCTTAGATGCGGGGGGCCTTGAGACCCAGTACTTC. Translating gives CASSLDAGGLETQYF.

The V and J genes are TRBV7-3 and TRBJ2-1, with a weak D call TRBD1 (6 bases). The germline V gene encodes CDR1 SGHTA and CDR2 FQGTGA. V lost 4 bases to trimming and J lost 4 bases, with 14 bases between them. The CDR3 is 15 residues long. The CDR3 nucleotides read TGTGCCAGCAGCTCCTCAGGGGATTCTTACAATGAGCAGTTCTTC. Translating it yields CASSSSGDSYNEQFF.

The chain combines TRBV2 with TRBJ1-2; D might be TRBD1 (6 bases). V was clipped by 7 bases and J by 6 bases, with 12 bases between them. The CDR3 spans 12 residues. From germline, CDR1 is SNHLY and CDR2 FYNNEI. For the CDR3, the DNA is TGTGCCAGCACATTAACAGGGAATGGCTACACCTTC. Residues: CASTLTGNGYTF.

V gene TRBV9 combines with J gene TRBJ2-5; D might be TRBD2 (5 bases). The V end lost 4 bases, the J end lost 2 bases, and 12 bases lay between the germline ends. Per germline, CDR1 SGDLS and CDR2 YYNGEE. The CDR3 length is 14 residues. The CDR3 DNA is TGTGCCAGCAGCCCCCCGGAGGCACAAGAGACCCAGTACTTC. Amino acid sequence: CASSPPEAQETQYF.

The chain combines TRBV7-2 with TRBJ2-1; TRBD1 matches at 9 bases. The CDR3 loop spans 15 amino acids. Per germline, CDR1 SGHTA and CDR2 FQGNSA. The V and J ends lost 5 bases and 6 bases, in that order; junction bases with no gene match: 8. The CDR3 nucleotides are TGTGCCAGCAGCCGGGCGGGGACAGGGAGCAATGAGCAGTTCTTC. It specifies CASSRAGTGSNEQFF. Full variable domain (missing parts from reference TRBV7-2 and TRBJ2-1): GAGVSQSPSNKVTEKGKDVELRCDPISGHTALYWYRQSLGQGLEFLIYFQGNSAPDKSGLPSDRFSAERTGGSVSTLTIQRTQQEDSAVYLCASSRAGTGSNEQFFGPGTRLTVL.

This rearrangement joins TRBV18 to TRBJ2-7; D possibly corresponds to TRBD2 (6 bases). The CDR3 extends over 16 amino acids. CDR1 is KGHSH and CDR2 is LQKENI in the germline V gene. Deletions cut 0 bases from V and 0 bases from J, with 12 bases between. CDR3: CASSPPWDGSSYEQYF. CDR3 nucleotides: TGTGCCAGCTCACCACCCTGGGACGGGAGCTCCTACGAGCAGTACTTC.

The chain combines TRBV10-3 with TRBJ2-7; weak D call: TRBD1 (6 bases). The CDR3 is 16 residues long. Trimming shortened V by 5 bases and J by 2 bases, and 19 bases separated the two germline ends. CDR1 is ENHRY and CDR2 is SYGVKD in the germline V gene. For the CDR3, the DNA is TGTGCCATCAGTCAATTTCAGGGGATGACTCCCTACGAGCAGTACTTC. As protein: CAISQFQGMTPYEQYF.

The sample holds one count of this clone. The chain is built from TRBV18 and TRBJ1-1; D possibly corresponds to TRBD1 (6 bases). The CDR3 has 14 amino acids. Trimming removed 3 bases from V and 1 base from J, with 9 bases in between. Germline V lookup: CDR1 KGHSH, CDR2 LQKENI. This CDR3 is CASSPLDRNTEAFF. DNA of the CDR3: TGTGCCAGCTCACCCCTGGACAGGAACACTGAAGCTTTCTTT.

The V gene is TRBV29-1, the J gene TRBJ1-2; a possible D gene is TRBD1 (5 bases). The germline V gene has CDR1 SQVTM and CDR2 ANQGSEA. CDR3 size: 12 residues. Trimming shortened V by 1 base and J by 7 bases, and 10 bases separated the two germline ends. The CDR3 sequence: CSVEGRGSGYTF. The CDR3 coding sequence is TGCAGCGTTGAAGGAAGGGGAAGTGGCTACACCTTC.

Details on this clone: The sample carries other DNA sequences with the same CDR3. The V gene is TRBV6-5, the J gene TRBJ2-7; TRBD1 might be the D (6 bases). The CDR3 is made up of 13 amino acids. V was cut by 4 bases and J by 5 bases, with 12 bases left in between. The germline V gene encodes CDR1 MNHEY and CDR2 SVGAGI. The CDR3 nucleotides are TGTGCCAGCAGTTCCCTACAGGGAAACGAGCAGTACTTC. Its translation is CASSSLQGNEQYF.

The chain links TRBV7-6 to TRBJ2-7; TRBD1 is a possible D gene (5 bases). CDR3 length equals 14 residues. Germline assignment: CDR1 SGHVS and CDR2 FNYEAQ. V was pared by 2 bases and J by 0 bases, with 8 bases between. CDR3 DNA sequence: TGTGCCAGCAGCTTATTTGGACACTCCTACGAGCAGTACTTC. Its protein product is CASSLFGHSYEQYF. The full variable domain, rest sourced from reference TRBV7-6 and TRBJ2-7, is GAGVSQSPRYKVTKRGQDVALRCDPISGHVSLYWYRQALGQGPEFLTYFNYEAQQDKSGLPNDRFSAERPEGSISTLTIQRTEQRDSAMYRCASSLFGHSYEQYFGPGTRLTVT.

The chain combines TRBV19 with TRBJ2-7; tentative D call: TRBD1 (6 bases). From germline, CDR1 is LNHDA and CDR2 SQIVND (reference sequence). This CDR3 comprises 12 residues. V lost 5 bases, J lost 6 bases, and 11 bases lay in between. CDR3 residues: CASSPNRVEQYF. In DNA form, the CDR3 reads TGTGCCAGTAGTCCTAACAGGGTCGAGCAGTACTTC.

This sequence joins TRBV6-6 and TRBJ2-5, with D possibly matching TRBD2 (6 bases). The length of the CDR3 is 13 residues. The ends were cut back, 5 bases at V and 10 bases at J, with 17 bases in the middle. From germline, CDR1 is MNHNY and CDR2 SVGAGI (reference sequence). In nucleotides, the CDR3 is TGTGCCAGCAGTCGACGGAGGGAAGGTAACCAGTACTTC. Translated, it gives CASSRRREGNQYF.

The chain combines TRBV6-1 with TRBJ1-4; the D gene is possibly TRBD1 (5 bases). Germline V gene lookup returns CDR1 MNHNS and CDR2 SASEGT. V was cut by 1 base and J by 8 bases, with 11 bases left in between. CDR3 length: 14 residues. CDR3 bases: TGTGCCAGCAGTGAAGTTGACAGCAGGGAAAAACTGTTTTTT. As protein: CASSEVDSREKLFF.

The chain employs TRBV10-3 and TRBJ2-3; D is ambiguous. The CDR3 has 14 residues. Germline assignment: CDR1 ENHRY and CDR2 SYGVKD. Between the trimmed V and J ends, which lost 2 bases and 0 bases, there was a span of 6 bases. CDR3 nucleotides: TGTGCCATCAGTGAGAGACTGAGCACAGATACGCAGTATTTT. It yields the protein CAISERLSTDTQYF.